The present T cell receptor beta chain was sequenced within a study of blood T cell repertoires in COVID-19. The V gene end was trimmed by 1 base and the J gene end by 0 bases; junction bases not matched to a gene: 5. CDR3 length equals 17 residues. Germline V CDR1 and CDR2: MGHRA, YSYEKL. Sequenced by immunoSEQ multiplex PCR; TCRdb stores in-frame clones only, minus some. The sample yields 150,000 to 200,000 clones, 75% to 90% seen once. The source is a woman older than 75 with active or convalescent COVID-19. V usage is TRBV4-1 and J usage is TRBJ1-4; 7 bases align to TRBD1. Sequencing was performed on peripheral blood. This CDR3 is CASSQGDSFTTNEKLFF. The CDR3 nucleotides read TGCGCCAGCAGCCAAGGGGACAGCTTCACAACTAATGAAAAACTGTTTTTT.